This paragraph reports one TCR beta chain. This specimen belongs to a study of blood T cells in healthy people across ages. Primers used in a second PCR of roughly 6 to 11 cycles were a sample-barcoded 5' primer and a J-beta primer mix. TCRdb recomputed calls from the 5' RACE reads with MiXCR, one row per CDR3 protein. The sample holds approximately 800,000 distinct CDR3 sequences, 40% to 65% seen once. Sequences were obtained from blood. The TCR sequence derives from a man at least 80 years old in good health.

CDR3 sequence: CASRGGHSNQPQHF. In DNA form, the CDR3 reads TGTGCCAGCAGAGGGGGTCATAGCAATCAGCCCCAGCATTTT. The chain recombines TRBV2 with TRBJ1-5, with a possible D match to TRBD1 (6 bases). V gave up 6 bases and J gave up 0 bases, with 9 bases separating them. The CDR3 loop spans 14 amino acids. Germline-derived CDR1 and CDR2 are SNHLY and FYNNEI.